These T cell receptor beta chains were read from a single sample in a study of control samples from healthy donors and cancer patients. The protocol was immunoSEQ multiplex PCR, while the TCRdb copy is restricted to in-frame clones and leaves out a portion. Among some 96,000 clones listed, roughly 84% were seen once. The sequencing sample was made of blood. These receptors came from a woman in her 50s in good health. Both conserved end residues are part of each CDR3. The D gene is left open where the match is weak. A clone size is listed for some rows: how often the clone was seen (once, few, many), or a class if it is expanded.

D gene | J gene | V gene | clone size | CDR3 DNA | CDR3 protein
TRBD1 | TRBJ1-1 | TRBV30 | few | TGTGCCTGGAGTAGACAGGGGACTGAAGCTTTCTTT | CAWSRQGTEAFF
NA | TRBJ1-4 | TRBV3-1/TRBV3-2 | NA | TGTGCCAGCAGCCGATACGAGACGGCGGGCGCCTGGGTCGGAAAACTGTTTTTT | CASSRYETAGAWVGKLFF
TRBD2 | TRBJ2-3 | TRBV14 | NA | TGTGCCAGCAGCGGGCTAGCGGGTTTAGCAGATACGCAGTATTTT | CASSGLAGLADTQYF
NA | TRBJ2-1 | TRBV4-3 | NA | TGCGCCAGCAGCCAATACGGGGCTCCGAATGAGCAGTTCTTC | CASSQYGAPNEQFF
TRBD2 | TRBJ2-3 | TRBV2 | NA | TGTGCCAGCAGGGCGGGACTAGCGGGGGCCCGAGGGACGCAGTATTTT | CASRAGLAGARGTQYF
NA | TRBJ2-6 | TRBV19 | NA | TGTGCCAGTAGTGTCCCAGGGACCCCTGGGGCCAACGTCCTGACTTTC | CASSVPGTPGANVLTF
TRBD1 | TRBJ1-4 | TRBV3-1/TRBV3-2 | once | TGTGCCAGCAGCCAACATCGAGCACAGGGGATTGAAAAACTGTTTTTT | CASSQHRAQGIEKLFF
NA | TRBJ1-6 | TRBV6-5 | NA | TGTGCCAGCAGGGACTTCGGAAATTCACCCCTCCACTTT | CASRDFGNSPLHF
NA | TRBJ2-7 | TRBV6-5 | NA | TGTGCCAGCAGTTACGGACTGAGGAGATACGAGCAGTACTTC | CASSYGLRRYEQYF
NA | TRBJ1-3 | TRBV4-1 | once | TGCGCCAGCAGCCCTGGACACAGAAACACCATATATTTT | CASSPGHRNTIYF